The clone carrying this T cell receptor beta chain was seen ten or more times. V lost 4 bases to trimming and J lost 5 bases; unmatched junction nucleotides: 4. Germline CDR1 is LGHDT and CDR2 is YNNKEL (reference sequence). The CDR3 spans 14 residues. This sample was included in a study of T cells in Graves' hyperthyroidism and ophthalmopathy. TCR beta CDR3 regions were amplified from RNA. A set of HTBI primers served as the primers for a first-round RT-PCR of the TCR CDR3. From the multiplex PCR reads, TCRdb called clonotypes with MiXCR, one entry per CDR3 protein. The repertoire has 500,000 to 550,000 distinct CDR3 sequences, just under 20% of them found once; the top ten carry over 45%.

The V call is TRBV3-1, the J call TRBJ2-7; 11 nucleotides match TRBD1. The sequencing input was blood. The sequence came from a man in his forties with Graves' ophthalmopathy. The CDR3 region is CASSRTGGIHEQYF. CDR3 coding DNA: TGTGCCAGCAGCCGGACAGGGGGCATCCACGAGCAGTACTTC.